These T cell receptor beta chains were read from a single sample in a study of siplizumab effects on memory and regulatory T cells. Generated by immunoSEQ multiplex PCR, the TCRdb table keeps only in-frame clones and is missing some. The repertoire holds 60,000 to 70,000 clones, with approximately 89% as singletons. The material sequenced was Tregs sorted from blood. The receptor set was obtained from a human donor in good health. The CDR3 runs from the conserved cysteine through the conserved F or W. The order of the fields is J gene, V gene, CDR3 protein.

>TRBJ2-2|TRBV7-3
CASSLTNTGELFF
>TRBJ2-1|TRBV6-1
CASSERAGVRNEQFF
>TRBJ2-7|TRBV2
CASSPGPNYEQYF
>TRBJ2-5|TRBV7-3
CASSGETQYF
>TRBJ2-1|TRBV7-9
CASSLGNEQFF
>TRBJ2-7|TRBV7-2
CASRKTAISTSSYEQYF
>TRBJ1-1|TRBV11-1
CASSPGFRSINTEAFF
>TRBJ2-2|TRBV21-1
CASSHRGYEDTGELFF
>TRBJ1-1|TRBV7-8
CASSKGQGRTEAFF
>TRBJ2-1|TRBV25-1
CASSEPSGRARFF
>TRBJ1-5|TRBV4-1
CASSQESRDRGYYSNQPQHF
>TRBJ1-2|TRBV29-1
CSVGSANYGYTF
>TRBJ1-5|TRBV28
CASSLGRGVNQPQHF
>TRBJ2-3|TRBV7-9
CASSLRGLAADTQYF
>TRBJ1-2|TRBV11-3
CASSLEGTGGDGYTF
>TRBJ2-7|TRBV11-2
CASSYAGTAYEQYF
>TRBJ1-1|TRBV7-9
CASSTRDRGWAFF
>TRBJ1-5|TRBV10-3
CAISPQGGQPQHF
>TRBJ2-3|TRBV4-2
CASSQDRLPPGDTQYF
>TRBJ1-5|TRBV30
CAWSKKVNQPQHF
>TRBJ2-2|TRBV7-2
CASSAYGTGSTGELFF
>TRBJ2-1|TRBV20-1
CSAQRREQFF
>TRBJ2-2|TRBV18
CASSASEGNTGELFF
>TRBJ2-5|TRBV19
CASSILRGATETQYF
>TRBJ2-7|TRBV29-1
CSVGFPYEQYF
>TRBJ1-2|TRBV9
CASSVAPGTDYGYTF
>TRBJ1-2|TRBV30
CAWSREGGYTF
>TRBJ2-7|TRBV15
CATSRDQRSTSGRLYEQYF